This T cell receptor (beta chain) comes out of a study of human T cells and chemical hapten exposure. Study overall: A roughly 2 cm by roughly 2 cm inner upper arm patch received 2% DPC for sensitization.

Time point meaning: pre-sensitization, week 0. The treatment here: therapeutic diphenylcyclopropenone sensitization with weekly scalp DPC. This clonotype showed up many times. One entry per CDR3 protein, called by TCRdb with MiXCR from the RACE reads. Of about 380,000 distinct CDR3 sequences detected, less than 6.5% appear once; the ten largest clones hold 2.5% to 3%. Trimming at V came to 3 bases and at J to 7 bases, leaving 7 bases not matched to a gene. The CDR3 totals 15 residues. From germline, CDR1 is SGHTA and CDR2 FQGNSA. This receptor was taken from a woman in her 50s with alopecia areata. Some clones in this sample may be carry-over from other donors' samples. Sequencing used whole blood, obtained in connection with sensitization to the hapten diphenylcyclopropenone (DPC). The V call is TRBV7-2, the J call TRBJ2-3, with 10 bases identical to TRBD1. The CDR3 region is CASSFGGQGRNTQYF. Here the CDR3 DNA reads TGTGCCAGCAGCTTTGGGGGACAGGGGAGGAATACGCAGTATTTT.